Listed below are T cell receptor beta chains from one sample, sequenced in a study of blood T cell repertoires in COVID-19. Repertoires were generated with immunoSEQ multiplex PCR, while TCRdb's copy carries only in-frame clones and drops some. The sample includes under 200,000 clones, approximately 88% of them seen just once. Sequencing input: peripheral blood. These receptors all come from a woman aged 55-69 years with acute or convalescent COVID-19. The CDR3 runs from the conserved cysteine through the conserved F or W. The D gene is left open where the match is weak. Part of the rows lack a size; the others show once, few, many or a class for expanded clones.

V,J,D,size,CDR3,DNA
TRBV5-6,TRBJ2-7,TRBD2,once,CASSLGYSGGAYEQYF,TGTGCCAGCAGCTTGGGATACAGCGGGGGGGCCTACGAGCAGTACTTC
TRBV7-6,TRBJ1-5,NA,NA,CASSQGGAQPQHF,TGTGCCAGCAGCCAAGGAGGCGCTCAGCCCCAGCATTTT
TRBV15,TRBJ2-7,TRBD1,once,CATSRDIHFRDSRSYEQYF,TGTGCCACCAGCAGAGACATCCATTTCCGGGACAGTCGTAGTTACGAGCAGTACTTC
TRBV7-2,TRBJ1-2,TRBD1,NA,CASSLGLGGTNYGYTF,TGTGCCAGCAGCTTAGGGCTAGGGGGCACTAACTATGGCTACACCTTC
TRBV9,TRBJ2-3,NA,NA,CASSVFRADTQYF,TGTGCCAGCAGCGTGTTCAGGGCGGATACGCAGTATTTT
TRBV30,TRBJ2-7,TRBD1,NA,CAWSVGTGPLEEQYF,TGTGCCTGGAGTGTCGGGACAGGGCCCCTAGAAGAGCAGTACTTC
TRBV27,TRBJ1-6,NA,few,CASSSSPRGSPLHF,TGTGCCAGCAGTTCAAGCCCCAGGGGTTCACCCCTCCACTTT
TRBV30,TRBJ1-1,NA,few,CAWRLGEGTEAFF,TGTGCCTGGAGGCTGGGGGAGGGCACTGAAGCTTTCTTT
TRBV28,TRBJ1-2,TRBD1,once,CASTPDRGPGYTF,TGTGCCAGCACCCCGGACAGGGGGCCTGGCTACACCTTC
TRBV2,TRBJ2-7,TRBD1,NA,CASSEGQGGPGLREQYF,TGTGCCAGCAGTGAGGGACAGGGTGGCCCGGGCCTACGCGAGCAGTACTTC
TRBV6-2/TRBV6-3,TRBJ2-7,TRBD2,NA,CASSLAGPYEQYF,TGTGCCAGCAGTCTAGCGGGGCCCTACGAGCAGTACTTC